This T cell receptor (beta chain) is from a study of prognosis after radiotherapy for stage I lung cancer. Regarding the study as a whole: After stereotactic body radiation therapy, median unique TCR clones were about 7,200, down from 10,000 to 13,000.

The CDR3 has 15 residues. The germline gives CDR1 LGHNA, CDR2 YNFKEQ. V was clipped by 1 base and J by 5 bases, with 9 bases between them. The genomic DNA TCR beta CDR3 region underwent two rounds of multiplex PCR. During first-round PCR, primers specific to each TRBV and TRBJ gene were used. One entry per CDR3 protein, called by TCRdb with MiXCR from the multiplex PCR reads. This table has some 17,000 distinct CDR3 sequences, roughly 30% appearing once. This clonotype was picked up many times. Its antigen is undetermined. The source was PBMCs, collected before or after stereotactic body radiation therapy (not recorded which). The clonotype comes from a donor aged 50 or older with non-small cell lung cancer. This chain connects TRBV4-2 to TRBJ1-6; a weak D match, TRBD1 (5 bases). Written as DNA, the CDR3 is TGTGCCAGCAGCCAAGGGACAAGTAATAATTCACCCCTCCACTTT. Translated, it gives CASSQGTSNNSPLHF.